Listed below are T cell receptor beta chains from one sample, sequenced in a study of T cells in Graves' hyperthyroidism and ophthalmopathy. TCRdb processed the multiplex PCR reads anew with MiXCR; each CDR3 protein has one entry. The table has 330,000 or so distinct CDR3 sequences, roughly 18% seen once; the top ten hold 35% to 45%. The sequenced sample was blood. The receptors were sampled from a man over 45 with Graves' ophthalmopathy. CDR3s include the opening cysteine and the closing phenylalanine or tryptophan. Fields, in order: CDR3 protein, D gene, J gene, V gene, CDR3 length. D genes are given only for firm matches.

CASSLRQGAGNEQFF	TRBD1	TRBJ2-1	TRBV18	15
CASSYTGGETQYF	TRBD1	TRBJ2-5	TRBV11-2	13
CASSGGFRGTDTQYF	-	TRBJ2-3	TRBV10-2	15
CASSLGGSEQYF	-	TRBJ2-7	TRBV5-1	12
CASSIKQGTANIQYF	TRBD1	TRBJ2-4	TRBV7-2	15
CSAHGLTQFF	-	TRBJ2-1	TRBV20-1	10
CASSISGTPDTQYF	-	TRBJ2-3	TRBV19	14
CAWSELRVNNEQFF	-	TRBJ2-1	TRBV30	14
CAIRESDTQYF	-	TRBJ2-3	TRBV10-3	11
CASRQRAGREETQYF	-	TRBJ2-5	TRBV11-2	15
CASSFLPNTGELFF	-	TRBJ2-2	TRBV27	14
CASSAGQNTGELFF	-	TRBJ2-2	TRBV5-1	14
CASSPDTVDTQYF	-	TRBJ2-3	TRBV7-6	13
CASSQDQSQSTDTQYF	-	TRBJ2-3	TRBV4-1	16
CASSLDPVAPGRKPYEQYF	-	TRBJ2-7	TRBV7-2	19
CSASPTGGNEQFF	-	TRBJ2-1	TRBV20-1	13
CATSDTASTDTQYF	-	TRBJ2-3	TRBV24-1	14
CASSLAGTSGASRQYF	TRBD2	TRBJ2-7	TRBV11-2	16
CASGQGYTF	-	TRBJ1-2	TRBV28	9
CASSFGRPATMRDEKLFF	-	TRBJ1-4	TRBV11-2	18
CASTQRGGFVTEAFF	-	TRBJ1-1	TRBV3-1	15
CASRSRGGLGNSPLHF	-	TRBJ1-6	TRBV2	16
CASSIDVEQETQYF	-	TRBJ2-5	TRBV18	14
CASSQDEDTSEETQYF	-	TRBJ2-5	TRBV3-1	16
CASSLERVRTDTQYF	-	TRBJ2-3	TRBV5-5	15
CSAPSLAVYEQYF	TRBD2	TRBJ2-7	TRBV20-1	13
CASSEMTSGITDTQYF	TRBD2	TRBJ2-3	TRBV2	16
CASGPTGGRGQPQHF	TRBD1	TRBJ1-5	TRBV7-9	15
CASSYSINGPDNEQFF	-	TRBJ2-1	TRBV6-2/TRBV6-3	16
CACAGTFYTGELFF	-	TRBJ2-2	TRBV30	14
CAWSVRLGSYGYTF	-	TRBJ1-2	TRBV30	14
CASSFLAGETGELFF	TRBD2	TRBJ2-2	TRBV11-2	15
CASSGGIGQPQHF	-	TRBJ1-5	TRBV6-1	13
CAISEWDTVAETQYF	-	TRBJ2-5	TRBV10-3	15
CSASLNPGFTASYEQYF	-	TRBJ2-7	TRBV20-1	17